This T cell receptor (beta chain) derives from a study of technical replicates of blood from several donors. Measured with immunoSEQ multiplex PCR; TCRdb has only the in-frame clones, and not every one. The sample consists of tens of thousands of clones, roughly 94% of them appearing once. The length of the CDR3 is 13 residues. The sample comprised T cells isolated from PBMCs. This receptor was obtained from a human donor in good health. This chain uses TRBV21-1 with TRBJ2-5; the table's D call of TRBD2 was not tested on the DNA. TRBV21-1 is termed a pseudogene. CDR3 loop: CASSFSGPGTQYF. For the CDR3, the DNA is TGTGCCAGCAGCTTTAGCGGTCCCGGGACCCAGTACTTC.